Following are 27 T cell receptor beta chains from one sample sequenced in a study of identical twins. TCRdb reprocessed the 5' RACE reads via MiXCR and lists one record per CDR3 protein. Seen here are roughly 1.6 million distinct CDR3 sequences, about 32% observed once, and the top ten hold approximately 0.25%. Sequencing input: cord blood. Source of these receptors: a newborn girl in good health.

The chain uses TRBV10-3 and TRBJ2-5; D might be TRBD2 (5 bases). V was trimmed by 8 bases and J by 5 bases, leaving 15 bases between them. The CDR3 loop spans 13 amino acids. Germline V gives CDR1 ENHRY, CDR2 SYGVKD. CDR3 bases: TGTGCCATCGGCCCTTCTAGCCTTGAGACCCAGTACTTC. It codes for CAIGPSSLETQYF.

The chain joins TRBV7-9 to TRBJ1-1; TRBD1 matches 8 bases. The junction had 7 bases not matched to a gene; V was cut back by 5 bases and J by 11 bases. The CDR3 length is 12 residues. The germline V gene encodes CDR1 SEHNR and CDR2 FQNEAQ (reference sequence). The CDR3 DNA reads as TGTGCCAGCAGCCCCGGACAGGGCAACGCTTTCTTT. Protein sequence: CASSPGQGNAFF.

The J gene is TRBJ2-1, the V gene TRBV13; 12 bases agree with TRBD2. From germline, CDR1 is PRHDT and CDR2 FYEKMQ (reference sequence). The CDR3 totals 16 residues. J lost 6 bases, V lost 4 bases, and 7 bases had no gene match. DNA of the CDR3: TGTGCCAGCAGCTACCTCGGACTAGCGGGGCCCAATGAGCAGTTCTTC. It translates to CASSYLGLAGPNEQFF.

There are a few counts of this clonotype. The J gene is TRBJ1-5, the V gene TRBV28, with 7 bases aligning to TRBD1. The germline CDR1 and CDR2 sequences are MDHEN and SYDVKM. CDR3 length: 13 residues. The V and J ends lost 8 bases and 2 bases, in that order; junction bases with no gene match: 3. The CDR3 region is CASLTGGNQPQHF. As DNA, the CDR3 is TGTGCCAGCCTTACAGGGGGCAATCAGCCCCAGCATTTT.

This clonotype was found many times. The chain's CDR3 is CASSLRTGGRYTF. The CDR3 nucleotides are TGTGCCAGCAGCTTACGTACAGGGGGTCGCTACACCTTC. The chain is built from TRBV12-3 or TRBV12-4 and TRBJ1-2; 8 bases are shared with TRBD1. The CDR3 is made up of 13 amino acids. Unmatched junction bases numbered 9, after V lost 6 bases and J lost 9 bases.

This clonotype has only a few counts. The gene calls are TRBV7-6 and TRBJ1-2; TRBD1 aligns across 7 bases. V lost 1 base and J lost 7; bases outside the gene matches: 9. CDR1 and CDR2 from the germline V gene are SGHVS and FNYEAQ. The CDR3 runs to 15 residues. This CDR3 reads CASSLGITGEGGYTF. The CDR3 DNA reads TGTGCCAGCAGCTTAGGGATTACAGGGGAGGGTGGCTACACCTTC.

This clonotype came up a few times. The rearrangement joins TRBV10-3 to TRBJ2-2; 10 bases align to TRBD2. The CDR3 sequence is 15 residues long. Germline CDR1 is ENHRY and CDR2 is SYGVKD. The V segment lost 7 bases and the J segment 2 bases; nucleotides outside the gene matches: 4. DNA of the CDR3: TGTGCCATCAAAAGCGGGGGGGCCAACACCGGGGAGCTGTTTTTT. Protein sequence: CAIKSGGANTGELFF.

This clonotype was seen only a few times. CDR3 loop: CASSLGTIANTGELFF. In nucleotides, the CDR3 is TGTGCCAGCAGCTTAGGGACAATCGCGAACACCGGGGAGCTGTTTTTT. The chain combines TRBV7-2 with TRBJ2-2; tentatively, D is TRBD1 (5 bases). From germline, CDR1 is SGHTA and CDR2 FQGNSA. V dropped 1 base and J dropped 0 bases, with 9 bases sitting between them. The CDR3 spans 16 residues.

The chain joins TRBV6-6 to TRBJ1-1; D gene unclear. V was clipped by 5 bases and J by 4 bases, with 11 bases between them. This CDR3 is 13 amino acids long. Per germline, CDR1 MNHNY and CDR2 SVGAGI (reference sequence). DNA for the CDR3: TGTGCCAGCAGTGGACCGTGGAGCACTGAAGCTTTCTTT. Protein product: CASSGPWSTEAFF.

J is TRBJ1-1 and V is TRBV19; no reliable D call. Trimming cost V 3 bases and J 4 bases, with 15 bases left between them. The CDR3 has 15 residues. CDR1 and CDR2 from the germline V gene are LNHDA and SQIVND (reference sequence). CDR3 nucleotides: TGTGCCAGTAGTATGGTTCGGGGATCGGGCACTGAAGCTTTCTTT. Translation gives CASSMVRGSGTEAFF.

This clonotype turned up a few times. The V gene is TRBV3-1, the J gene TRBJ2-3; 12 nucleotides line up with TRBD2. Trimming took 5 bases from V and 5 from J; bases not matched to a gene: 8. This CDR3 spans 16 amino acids. The V gene's germline CDR1 is LGHDT and CDR2 YNNKEL (reference sequence). CDR3 amino acids: CASSGLAGPNRDTQYF. The CDR3 DNA follows: TGTGCCAGCAGCGGACTAGCGGGGCCAAATAGAGATACGCAGTATTTT.

V gene TRBV12-5 combines with J gene TRBJ2-2; 7 nucleotides agree with TRBD1. Germline CDR1 LGHNT, CDR2 FRNRAP. The CDR3 runs 14 residues. The junction had 5 bases not matched to a gene; V was cut back by 6 bases and J by 4 bases. CDR3 sequence: CASGSQGSTGELFF. The CDR3 DNA is TGTGCTAGTGGATCACAGGGGAGCACCGGGGAGCTGTTTTTT.

V is TRBV5-6 and J is TRBJ2-7; TRBD1 matches at 8 bases. In germline, CDR1 is SGHDT, CDR2 YYEEEE. The V and J ends lost 3 bases and 4 bases, in that order; junction bases with no gene match: 9. There are 15 residues in the CDR3. CDR3 sequence (DNA): TGTGCCAGCAGCTACGGACAGGGAAGGGGGTACGAGCAGTACTTC. Its protein product is CASSYGQGRGYEQYF.

This clonotype turned up a few times. This chain connects TRBV7-9 to TRBJ2-1, with unresolved D. V was shortened by 5 bases and J by 5 bases, with 7 bases between the two germline ends. CDR1 and CDR2 (germline): SEHNR, FQNEAQ (reference sequence). The CDR3 extends over 12 amino acids. DNA of the CDR3: TGTGCCAGCAGCCACAACCACAATGAGCAGTTCTTC. The encoded protein is CASSHNHNEQFF. The full variable domain, rest sourced from reference TRBV7-9 and TRBJ2-1, is DTGVSQNPRHKITKRGQNVTFRCDPISEHNRLYWYRQTLGQGPEFLTYFQNEAQLEKSRLLSDRFSAERPKGSFSTLEIQRTEQGDSAMYLCASSHNHNEQFFGPGTRLTVL.

J is TRBJ2-1 and V is TRBV20-1; D gene ambiguous. Trimming stripped 0 bases from V and 6 bases from J, with 15 bases between. CDR3 length equals 15 residues. The germline gives CDR1 DFQATT, CDR2 SNEGSKA (reference sequence). CDR3 sequence (DNA): TGCAGTGCTAGAGAGGGTCTCATACCCCGCAATGAGCAGTTCTTC. Protein sequence: CSAREGLIPRNEQFF.

This rearrangement joins TRBV12-3 or TRBV12-4 to TRBJ2-2; 9 nucleotides match TRBD2. After removal of 8 bases from V and 0 bases from J, the junction contained 7 bases not matched to a gene. The CDR3 is 16 amino acids. The CDR3 DNA follows: TGTGCCAGCTCTAGCGGGGTGATAGCGAACACCGGGGAGCTGTTTTTT. Translation gives CASSSGVIANTGELFF.

This clonotype was observed a handful of times. V and J are TRBV12-3 or TRBV12-4 and TRBJ2-7; possible D gene TRBD2, 7 bases. The CDR3 is made up of 14 amino acids. V was shortened by 1 base and J by 2 bases, with 9 bases between the two germline ends. The CDR3 sequence: CASSLGEGAYEQYF. CDR3 nucleotides: TGTGCCAGCAGTTTAGGGGAGGGGGCCTACGAGCAGTACTTC.

This clonotype was counted between two and nine times. This chain connects TRBV9 to TRBJ2-5; 9 bases match TRBD2. Germline V CDR1 and CDR2: SGDLS, YYNGEE. The CDR3 consists of 17 residues. The junction had 17 bases not matched to a gene; V was cut back by 0 bases and J by 11 bases. CDR3 nucleotide sequence: TGTGCCAGCAGCGTAGCCCCACCTAGCGGGGACTACAATGAGCAGTACTTC. Translating gives CASSVAPPSGDYNEQYF. Supplemented by reference TRBV9 and TRBJ2-5, the full variable domain reads DSGVTQTPKHLITATGQRVTLRCSPRSGDLSVYWYQQSLDQGLQFLIQYYNGEERAKGNILERFSAQQFPDLHSELNLSSLELGDSALYFCASSVAPPSGDYNEQYFGPGTRLLVL.

With respect to this clonotype: The germline gene is not matched at one end of the junction; a read error may be the cause. The CDR3 is CSARAPIPAGNGQFF. The CDR3 nucleotides are TGCAGTGCTAGAGCTCCTATCCCGGCCGGCAATGGGCAGTTCTTC. This sequence joins TRBV20-1 and TRBJ2-1; D gene ambiguous. There are 15 residues in the CDR3. The germline V gene has CDR1 DFQATT and CDR2 SNEGSKA (reference sequence).

The rearrangement uses TRBV4-2 and TRBJ1-1; D gene uncertain. Germline CDR1 reads LGHNA; CDR2 reads YNFKEQ. This CDR3 contains 14 residues. The V gene lost 6 bases and the J gene lost 0 bases, with 11 bases spanning the gap. CDR3 sequence: CASSLFALNTEAFF. The CDR3 DNA reads as TGTGCCAGCAGTTTATTCGCTCTGAACACTGAAGCTTTCTTT.

This clonotype was recorded a few times. The V and J genes are TRBV9 and TRBJ2-7; possible D gene TRBD2, 6 bases. Between the trimmed V and J ends, which lost 2 bases and 2 bases, there was a span of 14 bases. From germline, CDR1 is SGDLS and CDR2 YYNGEE. The CDR3 covers 15 residues. The CDR3 sequence: CASSVGSSGTYEQYF. In DNA, the CDR3 is TGTGCCAGCAGCGTGGGAAGTAGCGGCACCTACGAGCAGTACTTC.

A few counts support this clonotype. The rearrangement joins TRBV20-1 to TRBJ1-2; D may be TRBD1 (5 bases). Trimming removed 7 bases at V and 4 bases at J, with 16 bases between. This CDR3 spans 13 amino acids. In germline, CDR1 is DFQATT, CDR2 SNEGSKA (reference sequence). The CDR3, as DNA: TGCAGTGATCGATCAGGGCCTCCCTATGGCTACACCTTC. This translates into CSDRSGPPYGYTF.

This clonotype was counted between two and nine times. The rearrangement links TRBV20-1 to TRBJ2-7; the match to TRBD1 covers 11 bases. The CDR3 has 12 residues. With 6 bases clipped from V and 5 bases from J, the junction kept 3 bases outside the gene matches. Germline CDR1 is DFQATT and CDR2 is SNEGSKA (reference sequence). CDR3 protein: CSADRGRDEQYF. The CDR3 DNA follows: TGCAGTGCGGACAGGGGGCGCGACGAGCAGTACTTC.

The chain couples TRBV7-2 to TRBJ1-2, with TRBD1 matching 8 bases. CDR1 and CDR2 (germline): SGHTA, FQGNSA. This CDR3 has 13 residues. V lost 8 bases, J lost 6 bases, and 8 bases stayed unmatched. This CDR3 is CASGPGTGNGYTF. The CDR3 nucleotides read TGTGCCAGCGGCCCCGGGACAGGAAATGGCTACACCTTC.

The chain carries TRBV9 and TRBJ2-3, with TRBD2 identical over 12 bases. CDR3 size: 19 residues. Trimming took 1 base from V and 4 from J; bases not matched to a gene: 13. Germline lookup yields CDR1 SGDLS and CDR2 YYNGEE. CDR3 DNA sequence: TGTGCCAGCAGCGTATATCTAGCGGGGGGGGCCCGTATCCCAGATACGCAGTATTTT. Translating it yields CASSVYLAGGARIPDTQYF.

This clonotype was observed a handful of times. J is TRBJ2-4 and V is TRBV29-1; D gene ambiguous. Deletions cut 5 bases from V and 13 bases from J, with 15 bases between. From germline, CDR1 is SQVTM and CDR2 ANQGSEA. The CDR3 covers 11 residues. CDR3 in DNA: TGCAGCGTTCTTGGTGACAATGAGCAGTACTTC. Its translation is CSVLGDNEQYF.

V is TRBV12-3 or TRBV12-4 and J is TRBJ2-3, with 8 positions matching TRBD2. Trimming took 6 bases from V and 5 from J; bases not matched to a gene: 10. The CDR3 sequence is 15 residues long. The CDR3 region has the DNA TGTGCCAGCAGCCTACGGGGGGGAGGTATAGATACGCAGTATTTT. This translates into CASSLRGGGIDTQYF.